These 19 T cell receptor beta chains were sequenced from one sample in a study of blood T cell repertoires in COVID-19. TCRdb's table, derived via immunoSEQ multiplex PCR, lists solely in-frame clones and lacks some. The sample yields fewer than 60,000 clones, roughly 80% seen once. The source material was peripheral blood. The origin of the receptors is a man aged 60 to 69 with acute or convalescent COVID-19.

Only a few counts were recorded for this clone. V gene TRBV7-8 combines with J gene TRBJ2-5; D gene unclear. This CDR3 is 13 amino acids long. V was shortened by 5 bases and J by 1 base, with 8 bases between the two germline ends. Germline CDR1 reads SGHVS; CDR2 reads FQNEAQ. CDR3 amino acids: CASSPPLQETQYF. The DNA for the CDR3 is TGTGCCAGCAGCCCCCCCCTCCAAGAGACCCAGTACTTC. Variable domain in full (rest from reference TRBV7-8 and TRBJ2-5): GAGVSQSPRYKVAKRGQDVALRCDPISGHVSLFWYQQALGQGPEFLTYFQNEAQLDKSGLPSDRFFAERPEGSVSTLKIQRTQQEDSAVYLCASSPPLQETQYFGPGTRLLVL.

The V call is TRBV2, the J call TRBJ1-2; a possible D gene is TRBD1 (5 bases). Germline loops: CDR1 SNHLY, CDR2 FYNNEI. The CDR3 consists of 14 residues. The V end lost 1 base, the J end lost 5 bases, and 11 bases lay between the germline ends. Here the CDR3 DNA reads TGTGCCAGCAGTGAAGACACAGGAGTTTATGGCTACACCTTC. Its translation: CASSEDTGVYGYTF.

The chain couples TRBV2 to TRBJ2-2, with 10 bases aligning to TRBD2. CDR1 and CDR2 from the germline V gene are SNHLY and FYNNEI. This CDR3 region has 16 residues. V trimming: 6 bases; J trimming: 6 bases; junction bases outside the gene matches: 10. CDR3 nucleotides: TGTGCCAGCAGGCCTAGCGGGGGATCGGGTTCCGGGGAGCTGTTTTTT. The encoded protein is CASRPSGGSGSGELFF.

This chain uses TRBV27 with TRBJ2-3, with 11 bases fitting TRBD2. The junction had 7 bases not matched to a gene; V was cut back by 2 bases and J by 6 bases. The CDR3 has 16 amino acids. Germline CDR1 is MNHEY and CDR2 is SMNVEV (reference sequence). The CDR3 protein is CASSLIGSGGADTQYF. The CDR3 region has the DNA TGTGCCAGCAGTTTAATCGGTAGCGGGGGGGCGGATACGCAGTATTTT.

CDR3 sequence reads: CASSEDRQISSPLHF. The DNA of the CDR3 is TGTGCCAGCAGTGAGGACAGGCAAATCAGTTCACCCCTCCACTTT. The chain joins TRBV25-1 to TRBJ1-6; 7 bases match TRBD1. The CDR3 extends over 15 amino acids. Trimming cost V 3 bases and J 9 bases; bases outside gene matches: 8. Per the germline V gene, CDR1 is MGHDK and CDR2 is SYGVNS.

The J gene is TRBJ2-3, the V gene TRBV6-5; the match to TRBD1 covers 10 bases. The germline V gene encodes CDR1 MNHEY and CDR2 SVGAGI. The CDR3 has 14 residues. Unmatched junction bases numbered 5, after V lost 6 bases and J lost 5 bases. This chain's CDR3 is CASRRQGAGDTQYF. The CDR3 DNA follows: TGTGCCAGCAGACGACAGGGGGCTGGAGATACGCAGTATTTT.

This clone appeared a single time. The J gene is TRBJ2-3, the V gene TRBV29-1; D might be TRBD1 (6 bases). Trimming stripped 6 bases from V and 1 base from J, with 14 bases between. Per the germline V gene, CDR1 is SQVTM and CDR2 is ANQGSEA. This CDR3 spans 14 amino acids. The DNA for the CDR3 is TGCAGCGTCAGACAGGTCTCGGGCACAGATACGCAGTATTTT. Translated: CSVRQVSGTDTQYF.

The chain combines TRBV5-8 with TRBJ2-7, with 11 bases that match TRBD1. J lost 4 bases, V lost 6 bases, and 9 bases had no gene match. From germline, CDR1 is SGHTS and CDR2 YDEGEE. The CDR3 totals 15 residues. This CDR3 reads CASTNRDRGRYEQYF. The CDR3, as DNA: TGTGCCAGCACTAACCGGGACAGGGGGAGATACGAGCAGTACTTC.

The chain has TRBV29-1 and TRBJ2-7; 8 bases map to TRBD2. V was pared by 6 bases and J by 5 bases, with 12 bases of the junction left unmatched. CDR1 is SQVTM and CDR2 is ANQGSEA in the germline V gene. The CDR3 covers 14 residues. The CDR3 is CSVGISGGENEQYF. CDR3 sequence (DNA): TGCAGCGTAGGAATTTCCGGGGGGGAGAACGAGCAGTACTTC.

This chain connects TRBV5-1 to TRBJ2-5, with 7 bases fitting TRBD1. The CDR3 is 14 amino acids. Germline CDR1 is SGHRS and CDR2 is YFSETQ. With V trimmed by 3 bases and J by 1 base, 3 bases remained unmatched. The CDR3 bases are TGCGCCAGCAGCTCCACAGGGGTCCAAGAGACCCAGTACTTC. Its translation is CASSSTGVQETQYF. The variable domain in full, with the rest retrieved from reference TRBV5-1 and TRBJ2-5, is KAGVTQTPRYLIKTRGQQVTLSCSPISGHRSVSWYQQTPGQGLQFLFEYFSETQRNKGNFPGRFSGRQFSNSRSEMNVSTLELGDSALYLCASSSTGVQETQYFGPGTRLLVL.

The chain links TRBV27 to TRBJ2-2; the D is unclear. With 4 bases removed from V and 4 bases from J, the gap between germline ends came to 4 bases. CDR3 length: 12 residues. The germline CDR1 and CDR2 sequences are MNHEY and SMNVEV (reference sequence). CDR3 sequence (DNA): TGTGCCAGCAGTTCTCTCACCGGGGAGCTGTTTTTT. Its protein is CASSSLTGELFF.

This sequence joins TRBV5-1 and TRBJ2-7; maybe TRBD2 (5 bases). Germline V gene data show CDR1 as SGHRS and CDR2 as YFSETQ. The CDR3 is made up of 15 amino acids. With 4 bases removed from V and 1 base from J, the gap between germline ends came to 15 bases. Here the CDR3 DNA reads TGCGCCAGCAGCCCATTCCAAGGAGGATCCTACGAGCAGTACTTC. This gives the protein CASSPFQGGSYEQYF.

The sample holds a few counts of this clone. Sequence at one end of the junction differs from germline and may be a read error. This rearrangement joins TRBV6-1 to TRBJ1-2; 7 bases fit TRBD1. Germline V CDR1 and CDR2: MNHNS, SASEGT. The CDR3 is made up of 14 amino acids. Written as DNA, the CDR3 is TGTGCCAGCAGCGAAGACAGGGCTTGGGGTGGCTACACCTTC. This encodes CASSEDRAWGGYTF.

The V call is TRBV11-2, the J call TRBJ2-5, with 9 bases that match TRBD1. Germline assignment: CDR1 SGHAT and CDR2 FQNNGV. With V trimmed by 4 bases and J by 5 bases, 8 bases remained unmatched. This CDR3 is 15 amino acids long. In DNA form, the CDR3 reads TGTGCCAGCAGCTCTGCTGACAGGGGGTGGGAGACCCAGTACTTC. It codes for CASSSADRGWETQYF.

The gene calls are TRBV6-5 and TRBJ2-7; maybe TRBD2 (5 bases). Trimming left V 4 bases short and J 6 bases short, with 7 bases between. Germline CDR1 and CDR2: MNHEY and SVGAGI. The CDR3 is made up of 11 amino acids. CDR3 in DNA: TGTGCCAGCAGTTCGGGAACCGAGCAGTACTTC. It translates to CASSSGTEQYF.

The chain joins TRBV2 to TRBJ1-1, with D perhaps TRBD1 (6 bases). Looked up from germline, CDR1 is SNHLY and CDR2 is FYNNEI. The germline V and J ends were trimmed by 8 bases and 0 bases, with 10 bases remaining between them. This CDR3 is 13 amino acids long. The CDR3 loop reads CASCQGLNTEAFF. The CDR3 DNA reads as TGTGCCAGCTGCCAGGGGTTGAACACTGAAGCTTTCTTT.

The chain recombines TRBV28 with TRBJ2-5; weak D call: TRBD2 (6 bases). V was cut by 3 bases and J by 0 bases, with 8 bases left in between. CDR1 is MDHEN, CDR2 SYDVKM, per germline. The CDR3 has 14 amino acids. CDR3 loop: CASSFGGNQETQYF. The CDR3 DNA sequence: TGTGCCAGCAGTTTTGGGGGGAACCAAGAGACCCAGTACTTC. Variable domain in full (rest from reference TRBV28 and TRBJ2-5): DVKVTQSSRYLVKRTGEKVFLECVQDMDHENMFWYRQDPGLGLRLIYFSYDVKMKEKGDIPEGYSVSREKKERFSLILESASTNQTSMYLCASSFGGNQETQYFGPGTRLLVL.

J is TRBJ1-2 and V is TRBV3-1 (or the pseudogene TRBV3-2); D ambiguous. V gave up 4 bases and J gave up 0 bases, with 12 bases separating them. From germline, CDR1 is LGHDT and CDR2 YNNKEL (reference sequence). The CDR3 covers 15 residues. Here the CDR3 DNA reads TGTGCCAGCAGCCCTTACACGGGTGCTAACTATGGCTACACCTTC. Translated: CASSPYTGANYGYTF.

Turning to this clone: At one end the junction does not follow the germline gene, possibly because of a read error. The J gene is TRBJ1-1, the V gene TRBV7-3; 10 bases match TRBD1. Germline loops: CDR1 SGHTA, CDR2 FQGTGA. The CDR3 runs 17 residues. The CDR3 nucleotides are TGTGCCAGCAGCCTAACCGGGACAGGGGTTATGAACACTGAAGCTTTCTTT. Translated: CASSLTGTGVMNTEAFF.